This T cell receptor beta chain was retrieved from a study of blood T cell repertoires in COVID-19. Study-wide background: Both acute and convalescent COVID-19 samples were obtained from the United States, Italy and Spain. In each case, the material was cDNA or gDNA derived from T cells, B-cell-depleted T cells, or PBMCs.

CDR1 KGHSH and CDR2 LQKENI come from the germline V gene. CDR3 length equals 13 residues. The V gene end was trimmed by 2 bases and the J gene end by 4 bases; junction bases not matched to a gene: 1. In the original workflow: Amplification of reference gene primers provided the estimated nucleated cell counts. Some clones are missing from TCRdb's copy, which holds only in-frame ones; the method was immunoSEQ multiplex PCR. Clonal size and the V and J genes are those of that table, whereas D and trimming came from the DNA. Found here are some 400,000 clones, roughly 86% of them singletons; the top ten hold about 3%. On this clone: In the same sample, other DNA sequences code for this CDR3.

This sequence joins TRBV18 and TRBJ1-2; 7 nucleotides align to TRBD1. The sequence derives from a human donor in a cohort sampled during active COVID-19. Sequences were obtained from peripheral blood. In DNA form, the CDR3 reads TGTGCCAGCTCACCAGAGGGGGCCTATGGCTACACCTTC. Protein: CASSPEGAYGYTF.